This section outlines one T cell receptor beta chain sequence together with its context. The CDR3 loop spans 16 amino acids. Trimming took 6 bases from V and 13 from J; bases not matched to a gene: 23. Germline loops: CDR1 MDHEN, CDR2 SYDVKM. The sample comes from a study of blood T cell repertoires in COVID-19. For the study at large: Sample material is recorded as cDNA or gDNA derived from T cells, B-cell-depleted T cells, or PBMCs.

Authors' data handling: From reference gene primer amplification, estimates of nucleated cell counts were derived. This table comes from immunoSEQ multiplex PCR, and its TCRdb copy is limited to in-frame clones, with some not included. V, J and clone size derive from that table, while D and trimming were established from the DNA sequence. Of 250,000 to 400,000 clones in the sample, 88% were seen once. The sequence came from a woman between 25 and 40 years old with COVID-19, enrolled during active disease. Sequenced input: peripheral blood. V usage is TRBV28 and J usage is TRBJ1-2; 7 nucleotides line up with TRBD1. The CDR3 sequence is CASSLTVVGDSGYFTF. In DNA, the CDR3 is TGTGCCAGCAGCCTTACGGTGGTGGGGGACAGCGGATACTTCACCTTC.